Reported below is one T cell receptor (beta chain). This sample stems from a study of blood T cell repertoires in COVID-19. Background on the study: Researchers got acute and convalescent COVID-19 samples from the United States, Italy and Spain. Sample material is recorded as cDNA or gDNA derived from T cells, B-cell-depleted T cells, or PBMCs.

As processed by the authors: Estimation of nucleated cell counts relied on the amplification of reference gene primers. Assay: immunoSEQ multiplex PCR; the TCRdb copy retains only in-frame clones and omits some. V and J calls and clone size are given by that table; D and trimming were obtained from the DNA. The sample lists around 99,000 clones, about 90% seen once, with approximately 4.9% in the top ten. The CDR3 sequence is 12 residues long. Trimming removed 5 bases from V and 6 bases from J, with 8 bases in between. CDR1 and CDR2 (germline): SGHVS, FQNEAQ. The sequence was collected from a middle-aged man with active or convalescent COVID-19. The chain uses TRBV7-8 and TRBJ2-1; D call uncertain. Sequenced: peripheral blood. This CDR3 reads CASSPPRNEQFF. The CDR3 bases are TGTGCCAGCAGCCCTCCTCGCAATGAGCAGTTCTTC.